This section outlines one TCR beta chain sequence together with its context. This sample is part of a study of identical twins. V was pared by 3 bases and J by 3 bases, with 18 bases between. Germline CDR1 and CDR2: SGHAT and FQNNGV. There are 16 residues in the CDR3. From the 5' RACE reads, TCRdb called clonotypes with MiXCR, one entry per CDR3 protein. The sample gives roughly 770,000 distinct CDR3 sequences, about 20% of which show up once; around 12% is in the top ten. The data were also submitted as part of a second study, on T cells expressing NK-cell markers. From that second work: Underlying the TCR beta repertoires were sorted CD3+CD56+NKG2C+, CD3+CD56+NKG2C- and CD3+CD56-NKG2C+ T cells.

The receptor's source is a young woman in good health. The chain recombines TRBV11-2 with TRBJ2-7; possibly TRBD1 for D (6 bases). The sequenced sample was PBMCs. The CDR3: CASSFAIEGHLYEQYF. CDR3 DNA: TGTGCCAGCAGCTTCGCTATTGAGGGACACCTCTACGAGCAGTACTTC.